These 4 T cell receptor beta chains originate from one sample sequenced in a study of T cells after yellow fever vaccination. TCRdb reprocessed the 5' RACE reads with MiXCR, giving one entry per CDR3 protein. Here the sample spans 200,000 to 300,000 distinct CDR3 sequences, more than 6.5% being singletons. This sample comprised CD4+ T cells sorted from PBMCs, obtained on the day of the yellow fever booster vaccination. The receptor source for this set is a man aged 30-40 years who received the YFV17D yellow fever vaccine.

V is TRBV20-1 and J is TRBJ1-2; TRBD1 aligns across 12 bases. The V gene end was trimmed by 4 bases and the J gene end by 7 bases; junction bases not matched to a gene: 13. Germline-derived CDR1 and CDR2 are DFQATT and SNEGSKA (reference sequence). This CDR3 contains 16 residues. CDR3 loop: CSATQYGGTGGGGYTF. The CDR3 DNA sequence: TGCAGTGCTACCCAGTACGGAGGGACAGGGGGCGGTGGCTACACCTTC.

CDR3 sequence reads: CASSLGLPQETQYF. The DNA for the CDR3 is TGCGCCAGCAGCTTGGGACTACCCCAGGAGACCCAGTACTTC. This chain joins TRBV5-1 and TRBJ2-5, with D possibly matching TRBD2 (5 bases). The CDR3 loop spans 14 amino acids. V was cut by 0 bases and J by 5 bases, with 11 bases left in between. Germline CDR1 SGHRS, CDR2 YFSETQ.

This chain connects TRBV7-8 to TRBJ2-7; 8 nucleotides line up with TRBD1. CDR1 is SGHVS and CDR2 is FQNEAQ in the germline V gene. The CDR3 length is 16 residues. Losses at the gene ends were 0 bases for V and 6 bases for J; bases not matched to a gene: 10. CDR3 in amino acids: CASSLAFGQGAVEQYF. Written as DNA, the CDR3 is TGTGCCAGCAGCTTAGCATTTGGGCAGGGGGCGGTCGAGCAGTACTTC. Supplemented by reference TRBV7-8 and TRBJ2-7, the full variable domain reads GAGVSQSPRYKVAKRGQDVALRCDPISGHVSLFWYQQALGQGPEFLTYFQNEAQLDKSGLPSDRFFAERPEGSVSTLKIQRTQQEDSAVYLCASSLAFGQGAVEQYFGPGTRLTVT.

A word on this clonotype: This clone may be a read error of a much larger clone one base away. V gene TRBV20-1 combines with J gene TRBJ2-7; a possible D gene is TRBD2 (6 bases). The CDR3 is 11 amino acids. Germline V gene lookup returns CDR1 DFQATT and CDR2 SNEGSKA (reference sequence). The CDR3 protein is CCASAAFEQYF. Here the CDR3 DNA reads TGCTGTGCTAGCGCTGCCTTCGAGCAGTACTTC.